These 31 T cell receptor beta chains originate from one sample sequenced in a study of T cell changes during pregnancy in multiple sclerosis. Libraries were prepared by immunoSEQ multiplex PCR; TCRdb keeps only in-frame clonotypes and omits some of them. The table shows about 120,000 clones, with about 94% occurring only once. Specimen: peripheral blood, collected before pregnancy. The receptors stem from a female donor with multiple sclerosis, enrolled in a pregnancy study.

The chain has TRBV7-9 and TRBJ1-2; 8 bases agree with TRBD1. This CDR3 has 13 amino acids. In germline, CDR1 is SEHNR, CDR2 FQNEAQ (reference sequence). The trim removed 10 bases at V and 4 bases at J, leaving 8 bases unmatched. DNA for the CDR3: TGTGCCATTGCCAGGGGGCAAGGCTATGGCTACACCTTC. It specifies CAIARGQGYGYTF.

Here the CDR3 reads CATGGGTGETQYF. In nucleotides, the CDR3 is TGTGCCACCGGGGGTGGCACGGGGGAGACCCAGTACTTC. The V gene is TRBV6-1, the J gene TRBJ2-5; maybe TRBD2 (6 bases). The CDR3 is 13 residues long. Trimming removed 10 bases at V and 5 bases at J, with 17 bases between. Germline-derived CDR1 and CDR2 are MNHNS and SASEGT.

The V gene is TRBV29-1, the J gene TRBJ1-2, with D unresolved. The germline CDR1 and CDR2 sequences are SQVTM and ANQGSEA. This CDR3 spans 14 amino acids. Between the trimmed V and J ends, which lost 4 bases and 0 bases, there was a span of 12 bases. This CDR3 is CSVVTDTTNYGYTF. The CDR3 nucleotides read TGCAGCGTTGTGACCGACACCACTAACTATGGCTACACCTTC.

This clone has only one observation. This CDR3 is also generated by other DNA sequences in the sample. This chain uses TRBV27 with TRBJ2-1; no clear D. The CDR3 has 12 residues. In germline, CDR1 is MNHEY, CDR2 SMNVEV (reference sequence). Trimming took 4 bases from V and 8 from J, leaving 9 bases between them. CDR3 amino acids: CASSSGVDEQFF. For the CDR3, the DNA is TGTGCCAGCAGTTCCGGAGTCGATGAGCAGTTCTTC.

CDR3 nucleotides: TGTGCCAGCAGCCTCGTTCCGAACACCGGGGAGCTGTTTTTT. It is translated as CASSLVPNTGELFF. The chain links TRBV7-3 to TRBJ2-2; no clear D. Trimming pared 5 bases from V and 0 bases from J, leaving 7 bases between. CDR3 length equals 14 residues. CDR1 and CDR2 (germline): SGHTA, FQGTGA.

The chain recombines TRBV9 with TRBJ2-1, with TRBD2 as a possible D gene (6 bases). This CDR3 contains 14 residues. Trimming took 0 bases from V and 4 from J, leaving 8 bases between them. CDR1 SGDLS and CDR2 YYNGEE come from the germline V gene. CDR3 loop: CASSVGGVYNEQFF. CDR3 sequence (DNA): TGTGCCAGCAGCGTAGGCGGGGTATACAATGAGCAGTTCTTC. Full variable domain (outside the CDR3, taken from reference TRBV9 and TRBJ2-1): DSGVTQTPKHLITATGQRVTLRCSPRSGDLSVYWYQQSLDQGLQFLIQYYNGEERAKGNILERFSAQQFPDLHSELNLSSLELGDSALYFCASSVGGVYNEQFFGPGTRLTVL.

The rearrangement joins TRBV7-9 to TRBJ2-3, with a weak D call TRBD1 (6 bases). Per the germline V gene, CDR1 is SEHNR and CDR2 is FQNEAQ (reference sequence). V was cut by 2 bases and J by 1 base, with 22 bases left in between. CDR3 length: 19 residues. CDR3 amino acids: CASSLFTGINVFGTDTQYF. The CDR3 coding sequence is TGTGCCAGCAGCTTATTCACAGGGATAAATGTTTTTGGCACAGATACGCAGTATTTT. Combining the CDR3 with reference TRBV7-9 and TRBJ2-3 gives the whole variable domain DTGVSQNPRHKITKRGQNVTFRCDPISEHNRLYWYRQTLGQGPEFLTYFQNEAQLEKSRLLSDRFSAERPKGSFSTLEIQRTEQGDSAMYLCASSLFTGINVFGTDTQYFGPGTRLTVL.

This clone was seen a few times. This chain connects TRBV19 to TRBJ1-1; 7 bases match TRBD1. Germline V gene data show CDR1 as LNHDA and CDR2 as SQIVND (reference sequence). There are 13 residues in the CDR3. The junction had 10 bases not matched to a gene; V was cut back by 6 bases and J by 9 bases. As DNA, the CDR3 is TGTGCCAGTAGCTACTCCCAGACAGGGAAAGCTTTCTTT. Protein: CASSYSQTGKAFF.

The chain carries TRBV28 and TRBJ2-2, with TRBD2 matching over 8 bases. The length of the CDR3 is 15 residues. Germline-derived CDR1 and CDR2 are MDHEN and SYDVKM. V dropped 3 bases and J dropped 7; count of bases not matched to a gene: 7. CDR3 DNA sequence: TGTGCCAGCAGTTTGAGCGGGAGAGTGGGCGGGGAGCTGTTTTTT. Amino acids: CASSLSGRVGGELFF.

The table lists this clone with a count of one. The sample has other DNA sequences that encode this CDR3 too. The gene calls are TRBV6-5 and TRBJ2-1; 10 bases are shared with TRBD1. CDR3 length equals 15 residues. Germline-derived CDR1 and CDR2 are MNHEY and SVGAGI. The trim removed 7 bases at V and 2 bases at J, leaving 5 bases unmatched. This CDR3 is CASTAGTGAYNEQFF. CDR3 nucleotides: TGTGCCAGCACTGCCGGGACAGGGGCCTACAATGAGCAGTTCTTC.

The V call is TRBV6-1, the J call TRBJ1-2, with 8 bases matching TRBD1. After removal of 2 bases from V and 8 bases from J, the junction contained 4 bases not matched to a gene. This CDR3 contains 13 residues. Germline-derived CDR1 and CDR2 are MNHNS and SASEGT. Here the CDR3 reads CASSENRGVGYTF. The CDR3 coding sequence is TGTGCCAGCAGTGAAAACAGGGGGGTAGGCTACACCTTC.

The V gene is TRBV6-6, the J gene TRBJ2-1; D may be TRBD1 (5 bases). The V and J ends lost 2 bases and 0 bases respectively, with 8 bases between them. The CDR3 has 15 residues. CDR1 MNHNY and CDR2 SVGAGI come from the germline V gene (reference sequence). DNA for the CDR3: TGTGCCAGCAGTTACGGCCAGGGCTCCTACAATGAGCAGTTCTTC. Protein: CASSYGQGSYNEQFF.

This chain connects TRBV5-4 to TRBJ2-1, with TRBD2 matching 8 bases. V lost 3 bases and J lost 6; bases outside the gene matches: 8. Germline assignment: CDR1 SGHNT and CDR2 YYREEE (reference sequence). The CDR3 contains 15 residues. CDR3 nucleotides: TGTGCCAGCAGCTCCGGGACTAGGATGGGCAATGAGCAGTTCTTC. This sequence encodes CASSSGTRMGNEQFF.

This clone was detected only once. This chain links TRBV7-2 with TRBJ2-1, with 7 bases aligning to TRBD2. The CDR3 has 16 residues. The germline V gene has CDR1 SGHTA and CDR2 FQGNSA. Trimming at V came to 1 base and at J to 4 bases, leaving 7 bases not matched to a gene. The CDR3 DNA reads TGTGCCAGCAGCTTAGAGACTGGGCGGGGGTACAATGAGCAGTTCTTC. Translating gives CASSLETGRGYNEQFF.

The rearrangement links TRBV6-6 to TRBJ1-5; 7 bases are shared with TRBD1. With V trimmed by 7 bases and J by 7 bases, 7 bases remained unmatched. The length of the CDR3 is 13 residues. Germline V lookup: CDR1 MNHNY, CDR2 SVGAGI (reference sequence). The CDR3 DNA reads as TGTGCCAGCACCCCGACAGGGCACCAGCCCCAGCATTTT. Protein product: CASTPTGHQPQHF.

Here the CDR3 reads CASSAAGGTGTSGSLRLRETQYF. The CDR3 coding sequence is TGTGCCAGTAGTGCCGCCGGGGGGACCGGGACTAGCGGGAGTTTACGGTTGCGAGAGACCCAGTACTTC. This chain joins TRBV19 and TRBJ2-5; 14 bases agree with TRBD2. V lost 5 bases and J lost 4; bases outside the gene matches: 27. Germline V lookup: CDR1 LNHDA, CDR2 SQIVND (reference sequence). The CDR3 consists of 23 residues.

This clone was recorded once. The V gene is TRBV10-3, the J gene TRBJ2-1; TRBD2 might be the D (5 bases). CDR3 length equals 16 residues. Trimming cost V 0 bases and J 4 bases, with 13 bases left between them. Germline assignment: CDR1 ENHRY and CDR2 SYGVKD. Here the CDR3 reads CAISESSKGSYNEQFF. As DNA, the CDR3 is TGTGCCATCAGTGAGTCGTCCAAAGGGAGTTACAATGAGCAGTTCTTC.

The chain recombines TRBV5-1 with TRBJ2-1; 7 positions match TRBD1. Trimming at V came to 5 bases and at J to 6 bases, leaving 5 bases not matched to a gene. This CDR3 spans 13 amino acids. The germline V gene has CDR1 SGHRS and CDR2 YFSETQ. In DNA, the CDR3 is TGCGCCAGCAGTCTTGACAGGGCCAATGAGCAGTTCTTC. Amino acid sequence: CASSLDRANEQFF.

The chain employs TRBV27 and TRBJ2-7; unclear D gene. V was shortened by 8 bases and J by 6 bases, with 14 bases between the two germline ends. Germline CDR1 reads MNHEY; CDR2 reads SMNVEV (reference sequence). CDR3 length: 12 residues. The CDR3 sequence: CASSRFSGEQYF. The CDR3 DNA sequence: TGTGCCAGCTCCCGGTTTTCCGGCGAGCAGTACTTC.

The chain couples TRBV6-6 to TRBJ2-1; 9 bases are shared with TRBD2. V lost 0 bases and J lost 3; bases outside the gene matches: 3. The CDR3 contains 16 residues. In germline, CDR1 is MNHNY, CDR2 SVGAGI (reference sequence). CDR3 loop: CASSYSRTSDYNEQFF. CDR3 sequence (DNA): TGTGCCAGCAGTTACTCGAGGACTAGCGACTACAATGAGCAGTTCTTC.

CDR3 in DNA: TGTGCCAGCAGGACATCGGGAAACACCATATATTTT. Encoded protein: CASRTSGNTIYF. This chain joins TRBV6-5 and TRBJ1-3, with D uncertain. The length of the CDR3 is 12 residues. The V gene's germline CDR1 is MNHEY and CDR2 SVGAGI. V dropped 6 bases and J dropped 4 bases, with 7 bases sitting between them.

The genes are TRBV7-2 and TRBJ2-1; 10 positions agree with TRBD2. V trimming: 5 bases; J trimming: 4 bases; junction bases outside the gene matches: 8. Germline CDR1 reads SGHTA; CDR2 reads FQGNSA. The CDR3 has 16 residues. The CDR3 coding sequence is TGTGCCAGCAGCCCATACCCTAGCGGGAGTTACAATGAGCAGTTCTTC. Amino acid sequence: CASSPYPSGSYNEQFF.

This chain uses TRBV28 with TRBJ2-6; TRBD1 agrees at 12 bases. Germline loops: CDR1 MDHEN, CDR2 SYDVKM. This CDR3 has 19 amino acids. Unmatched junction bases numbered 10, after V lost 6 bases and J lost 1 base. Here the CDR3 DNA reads TGTGCCAGCAGCCAATACCTGGGACAGGGGGCGTCTGGGGCCAACGTCCTGACTTTC. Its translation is CASSQYLGQGASGANVLTF.

The CDR3 DNA reads TGTGCCAGCAGCTTAGGTTGGGGACAGGGAGACGAGCAGTACTTC. Translating gives CASSLGWGQGDEQYF. The chain joins TRBV7-2 to TRBJ2-7; 9 nucleotides agree with TRBD1. The CDR3 spans 15 residues. The trim removed 1 base at V and 5 bases at J, leaving 6 bases unmatched. Germline V CDR1 and CDR2: SGHTA, FQGNSA.

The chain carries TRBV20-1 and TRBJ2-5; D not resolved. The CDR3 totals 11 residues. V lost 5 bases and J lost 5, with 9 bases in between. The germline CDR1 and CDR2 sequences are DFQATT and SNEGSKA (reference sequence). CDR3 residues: CSALDKETQYF. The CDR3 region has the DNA TGCAGTGCTTTAGATAAGGAGACCCAGTACTTC.

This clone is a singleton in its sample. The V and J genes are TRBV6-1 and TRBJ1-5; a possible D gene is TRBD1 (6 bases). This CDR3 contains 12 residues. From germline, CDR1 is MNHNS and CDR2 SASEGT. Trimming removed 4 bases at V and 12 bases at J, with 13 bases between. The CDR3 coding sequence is TGTGCCAGCAGTGTAGCAGGGGCCGACCAGCATTTT. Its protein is CASSVAGADQHF.

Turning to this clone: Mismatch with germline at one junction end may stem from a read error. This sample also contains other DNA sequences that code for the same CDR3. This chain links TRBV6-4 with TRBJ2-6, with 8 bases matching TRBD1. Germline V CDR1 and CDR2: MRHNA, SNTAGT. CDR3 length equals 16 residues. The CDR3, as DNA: TGTGCCAGCAGCCCGGACAGGGAAACTGGAGCCAACGTCCTGACTTTC. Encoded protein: CASSPDRETGANVLTF.

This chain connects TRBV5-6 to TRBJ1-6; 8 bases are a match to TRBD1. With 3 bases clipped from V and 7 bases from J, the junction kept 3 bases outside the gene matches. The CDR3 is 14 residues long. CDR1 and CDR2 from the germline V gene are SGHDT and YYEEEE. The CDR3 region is CASSSTGANSPLHF. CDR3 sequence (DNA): TGTGCCAGCAGCTCGACAGGGGCGAATTCACCCCTCCACTTT. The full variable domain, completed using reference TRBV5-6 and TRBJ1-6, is DAGVTQSPTHLIKTRGQQVTLRCSPKSGHDTVSWYQQALGQGPQFIFQYYEEEERQRGNFPDRFSGHQFPNYSSELNVNALLLGDSALYLCASSSTGANSPLHFGNGTRLTVT.

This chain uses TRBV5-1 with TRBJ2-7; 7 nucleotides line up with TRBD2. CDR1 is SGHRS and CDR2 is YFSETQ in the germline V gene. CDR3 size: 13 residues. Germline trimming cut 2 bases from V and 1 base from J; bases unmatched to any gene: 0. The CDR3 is CASSFGGSYEQYF. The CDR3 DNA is TGCGCCAGCAGCTTCGGGGGGTCCTACGAGCAGTACTTC.

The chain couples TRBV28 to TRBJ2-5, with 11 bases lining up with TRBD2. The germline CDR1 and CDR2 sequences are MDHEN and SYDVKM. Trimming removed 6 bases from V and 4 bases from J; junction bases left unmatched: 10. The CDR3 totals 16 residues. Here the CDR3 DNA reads TGTGCCAGCAGATTGAAACTAGCGGGAGCTAGAGAGACCCAGTACTTC. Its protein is CASRLKLAGARETQYF.

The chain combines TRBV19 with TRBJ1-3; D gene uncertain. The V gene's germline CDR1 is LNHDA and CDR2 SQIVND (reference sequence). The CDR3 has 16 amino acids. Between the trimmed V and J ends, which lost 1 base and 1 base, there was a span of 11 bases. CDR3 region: CASSIVRGISGNTIYF. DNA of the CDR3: TGTGCCAGTAGTATAGTTCGAGGGATATCTGGAAACACCATATATTTT.